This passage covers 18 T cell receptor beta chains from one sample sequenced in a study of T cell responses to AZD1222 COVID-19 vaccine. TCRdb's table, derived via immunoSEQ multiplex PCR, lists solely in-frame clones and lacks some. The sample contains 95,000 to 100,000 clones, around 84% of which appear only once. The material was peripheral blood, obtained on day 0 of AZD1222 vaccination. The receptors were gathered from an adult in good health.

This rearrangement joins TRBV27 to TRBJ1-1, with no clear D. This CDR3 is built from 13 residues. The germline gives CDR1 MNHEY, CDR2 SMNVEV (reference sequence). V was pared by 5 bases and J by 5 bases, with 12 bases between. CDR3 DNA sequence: TGTGCCAGCAGTCCCCGTCGGGGTACTGAAGCTTTCTTT. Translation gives CASSPRRGTEAFF.

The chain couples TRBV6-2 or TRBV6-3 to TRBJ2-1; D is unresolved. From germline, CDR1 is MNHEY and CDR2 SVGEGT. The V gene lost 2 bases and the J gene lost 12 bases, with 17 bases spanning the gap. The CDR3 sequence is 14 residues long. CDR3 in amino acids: CASSYLLSAIGQFF. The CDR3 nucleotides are TGTGCCAGCAGTTACCTTCTTTCTGCGATCGGGCAGTTCTTC.

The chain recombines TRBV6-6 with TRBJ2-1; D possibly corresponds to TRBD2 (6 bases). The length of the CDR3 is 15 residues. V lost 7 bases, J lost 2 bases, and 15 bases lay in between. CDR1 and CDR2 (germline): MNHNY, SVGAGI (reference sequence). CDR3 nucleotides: TGTGCCAGCACCCACGGGGCGGGGACCTACAATGAGCAGTTCTTC. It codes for CASTHGAGTYNEQFF.

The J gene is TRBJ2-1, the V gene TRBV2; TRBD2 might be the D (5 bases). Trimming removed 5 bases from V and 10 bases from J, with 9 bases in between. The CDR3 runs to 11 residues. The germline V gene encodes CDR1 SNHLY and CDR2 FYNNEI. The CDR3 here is CASSKSGEQFF. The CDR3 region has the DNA TGTGCCAGCAGTAAGTCGGGAGAGCAGTTCTTC.

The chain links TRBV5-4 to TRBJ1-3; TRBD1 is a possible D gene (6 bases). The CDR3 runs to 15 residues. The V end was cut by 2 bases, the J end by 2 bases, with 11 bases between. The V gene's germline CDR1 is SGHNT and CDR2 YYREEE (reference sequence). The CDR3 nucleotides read TGTGCCAGCAGCTTAACAGGGTCTACTGGAAACACCATATATTTT. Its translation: CASSLTGSTGNTIYF.

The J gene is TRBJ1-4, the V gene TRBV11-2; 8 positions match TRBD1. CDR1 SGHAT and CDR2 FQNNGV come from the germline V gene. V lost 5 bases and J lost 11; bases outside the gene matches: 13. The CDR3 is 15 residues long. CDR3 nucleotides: TGTGCCAGCAGCCCCTTCCGGGACAGGAGGGGGAAACTGTTTTTT. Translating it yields CASSPFRDRRGKLFF.

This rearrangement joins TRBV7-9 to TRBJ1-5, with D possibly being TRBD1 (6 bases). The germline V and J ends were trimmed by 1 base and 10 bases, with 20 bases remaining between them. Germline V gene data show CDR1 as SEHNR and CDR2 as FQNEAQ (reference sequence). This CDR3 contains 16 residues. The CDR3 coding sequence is TGTGCCAGCAGCTTAGGTCGGGGGCAGGGCTATGGACCCCAGCATTTT. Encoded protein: CASSLGRGQGYGPQHF.

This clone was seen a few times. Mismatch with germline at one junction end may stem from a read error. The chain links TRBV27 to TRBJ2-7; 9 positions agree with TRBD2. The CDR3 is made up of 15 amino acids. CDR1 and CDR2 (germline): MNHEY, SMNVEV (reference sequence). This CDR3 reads CASSISSGASYEQYF. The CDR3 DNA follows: TGTGCCAGCAGTATATCTAGCGGGGCCTCCTACGAGCAGTACTTC.

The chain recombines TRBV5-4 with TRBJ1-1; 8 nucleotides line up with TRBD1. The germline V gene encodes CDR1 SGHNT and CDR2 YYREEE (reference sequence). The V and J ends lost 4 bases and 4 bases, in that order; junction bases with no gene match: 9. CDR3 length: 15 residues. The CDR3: CASSRGQGAGTEAFF. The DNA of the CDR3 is TGTGCCAGCAGCCGGGGGCAGGGGGCGGGCACTGAAGCTTTCTTT.

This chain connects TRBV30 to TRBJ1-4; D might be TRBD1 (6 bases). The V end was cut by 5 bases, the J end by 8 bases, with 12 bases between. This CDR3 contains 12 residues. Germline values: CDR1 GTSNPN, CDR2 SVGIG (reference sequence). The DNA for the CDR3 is TGTGCCTGGCAGACAGGCTGGGAAAAACTGTTTTTT. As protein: CAWQTGWEKLFF.

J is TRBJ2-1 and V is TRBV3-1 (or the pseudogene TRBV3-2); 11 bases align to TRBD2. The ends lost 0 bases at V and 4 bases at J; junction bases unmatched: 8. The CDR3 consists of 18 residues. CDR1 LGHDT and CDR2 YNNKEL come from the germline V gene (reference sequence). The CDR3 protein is CASSQEGSGLAVYNEQFF. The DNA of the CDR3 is TGTGCCAGCAGCCAAGAGGGTTCGGGACTAGCGGTGTACAATGAGCAGTTCTTC.

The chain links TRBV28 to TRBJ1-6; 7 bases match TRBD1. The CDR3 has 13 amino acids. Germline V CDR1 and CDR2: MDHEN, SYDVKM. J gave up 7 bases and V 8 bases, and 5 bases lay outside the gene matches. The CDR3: CASGQGGNSPLHF. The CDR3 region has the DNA TGTGCCAGCGGTCAGGGGGGGAATTCACCCCTCCACTTT.

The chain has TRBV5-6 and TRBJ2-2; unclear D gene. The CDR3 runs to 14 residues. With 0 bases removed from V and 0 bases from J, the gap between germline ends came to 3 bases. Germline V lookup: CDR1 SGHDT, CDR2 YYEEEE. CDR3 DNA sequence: TGTGCCAGCAGCTTGGCCCCGAACACCGGGGAGCTGTTTTTT. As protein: CASSLAPNTGELFF. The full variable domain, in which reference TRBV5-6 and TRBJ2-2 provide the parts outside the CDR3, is DAGVTQSPTHLIKTRGQQVTLRCSPKSGHDTVSWYQQALGQGPQFIFQYYEEEERQRGNFPDRFSGHQFPNYSSELNVNALLLGDSALYLCASSLAPNTGELFFGEGSRLTVL.

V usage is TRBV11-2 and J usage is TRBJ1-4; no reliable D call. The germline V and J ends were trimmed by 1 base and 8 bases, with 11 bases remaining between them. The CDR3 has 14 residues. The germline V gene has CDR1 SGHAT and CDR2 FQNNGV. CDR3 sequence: CASSLAGVTEKLFF. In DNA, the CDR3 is TGTGCCAGCAGCTTAGCTGGGGTCACGGAAAAACTGTTTTTT.

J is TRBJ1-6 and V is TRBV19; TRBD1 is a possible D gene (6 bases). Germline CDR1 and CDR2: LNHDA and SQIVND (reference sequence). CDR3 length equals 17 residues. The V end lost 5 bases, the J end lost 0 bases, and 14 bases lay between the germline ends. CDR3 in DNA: TGTGCCAGTAGTCCTGGACAGCAGAGCTCCTATAATTCACCCCTCCACTTT. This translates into CASSPGQQSSYNSPLHF.

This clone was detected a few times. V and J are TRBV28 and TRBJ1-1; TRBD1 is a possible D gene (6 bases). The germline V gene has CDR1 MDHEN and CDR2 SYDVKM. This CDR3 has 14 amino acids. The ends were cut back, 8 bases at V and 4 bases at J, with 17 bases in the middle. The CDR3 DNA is TGTGCCAGCCGCATATTGGGGGGGCCCACTGAAGCTTTCTTT. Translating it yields CASRILGGPTEAFF.

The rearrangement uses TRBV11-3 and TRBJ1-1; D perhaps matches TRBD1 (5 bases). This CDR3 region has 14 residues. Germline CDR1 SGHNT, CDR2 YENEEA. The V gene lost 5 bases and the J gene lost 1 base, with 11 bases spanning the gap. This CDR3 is CASSVGRSNTEAFF. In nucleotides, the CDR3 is TGTGCCAGCAGCGTGGGACGGTCGAACACTGAAGCTTTCTTT.

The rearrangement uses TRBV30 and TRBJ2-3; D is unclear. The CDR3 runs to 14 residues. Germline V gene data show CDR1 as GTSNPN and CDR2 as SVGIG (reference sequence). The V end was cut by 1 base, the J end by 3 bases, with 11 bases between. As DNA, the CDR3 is TGTGCCTGGAGTGGACTTAGGCCGACAGATACGCAGTATTTT. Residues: CAWSGLRPTDTQYF.